This T cell receptor beta chain was obtained from a study of blood T cells in healthy people across ages. About the research overall: Capturing about one barcoded beta molecule per two T cells was achieved by template switching.

Germline-derived CDR1 and CDR2 are LGHDT and YNNKEL (reference sequence). CDR3 length: 17 amino acids. The V gene end was trimmed by 1 base and the J gene end by 0 bases; junction bases not matched to a gene: 6. Notes on the study in general: Roughly linearly, TCR beta diversity per million T cells fell as age increased.

Of note for this clonotype: Its antigen remains unknown.

With a J-beta primer mix and a sample-barcoded 5' primer, a second PCR ran about 7 to 12 cycles. TCRdb ran MiXCR on the 5' RACE reads and lists one entry per CDR3 protein. The table records under 2 million distinct CDR3 sequences, about 35% of them present only once. The clonotype originates from a woman younger than 45 in good health. The chain combines TRBV3-1 with TRBJ2-1, with 7 bases that match TRBD2. The source material was blood. Here the CDR3 DNA reads TGTGCCAGCAGCCAAGTTCCAGCGGGAAGCTCCTACAATGAGCAGTTCTTC. Its translation: CASSQVPAGSSYNEQFF.